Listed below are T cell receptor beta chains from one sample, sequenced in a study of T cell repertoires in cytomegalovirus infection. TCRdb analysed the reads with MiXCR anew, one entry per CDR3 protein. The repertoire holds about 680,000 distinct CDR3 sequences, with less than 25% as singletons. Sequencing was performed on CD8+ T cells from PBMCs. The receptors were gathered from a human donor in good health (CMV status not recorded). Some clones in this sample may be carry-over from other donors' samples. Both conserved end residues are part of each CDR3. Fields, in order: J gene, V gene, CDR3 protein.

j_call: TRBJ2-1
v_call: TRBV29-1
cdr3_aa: CSAGIPGVVYSYNEQFF

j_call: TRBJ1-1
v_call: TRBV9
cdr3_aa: CASSPRWGMNTEAFF

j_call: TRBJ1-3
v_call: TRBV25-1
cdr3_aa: CASTSLSDLAGNTIYF

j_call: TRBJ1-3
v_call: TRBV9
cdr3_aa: CASSSRNTIYF

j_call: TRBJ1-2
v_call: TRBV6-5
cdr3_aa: CASSYYQGILDGYTF

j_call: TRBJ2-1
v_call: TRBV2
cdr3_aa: CATLRTSPYNEQFF

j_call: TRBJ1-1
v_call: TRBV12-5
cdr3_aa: CASTTGMEAFF

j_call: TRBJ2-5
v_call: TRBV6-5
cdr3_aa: CASSYAGQETQYF

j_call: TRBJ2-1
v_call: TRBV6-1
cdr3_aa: CASSFSGVSGGHNEQFF

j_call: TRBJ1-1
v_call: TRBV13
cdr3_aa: CASSSARENTEAFF

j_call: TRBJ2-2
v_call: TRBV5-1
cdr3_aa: CASRGGDTGELFF

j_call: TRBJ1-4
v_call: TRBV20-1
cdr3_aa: CSARDQRGEKLFF

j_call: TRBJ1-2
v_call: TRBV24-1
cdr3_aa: CATSAADGATSGYTF

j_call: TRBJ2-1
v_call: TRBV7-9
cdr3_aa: CASLLAGDEQFF

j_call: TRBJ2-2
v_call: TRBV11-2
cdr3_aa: CASSWDPGQNTGELFF

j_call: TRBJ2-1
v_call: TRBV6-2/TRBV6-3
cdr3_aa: CASWGGEQFF

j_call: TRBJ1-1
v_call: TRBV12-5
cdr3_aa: CASALWGEAFF

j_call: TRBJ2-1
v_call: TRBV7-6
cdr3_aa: CASSPKYEQFF

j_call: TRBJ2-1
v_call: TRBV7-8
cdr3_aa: CASSATDRDEQFF

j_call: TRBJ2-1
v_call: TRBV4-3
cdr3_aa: CASSPSDTSGGTAIEQFF

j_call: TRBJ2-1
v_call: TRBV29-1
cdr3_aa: CSVEARGGEQFF

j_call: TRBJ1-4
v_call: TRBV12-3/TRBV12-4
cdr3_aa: CASSSTGGNEKLFF

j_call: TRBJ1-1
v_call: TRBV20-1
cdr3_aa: CSPGGAPEAFF

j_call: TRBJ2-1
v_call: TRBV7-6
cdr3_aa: CASSLGLAYNEQFF

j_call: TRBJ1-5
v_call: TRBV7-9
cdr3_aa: CASSLKGDQPQHF

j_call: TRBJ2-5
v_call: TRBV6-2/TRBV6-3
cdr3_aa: CASTPSLVRETQYF

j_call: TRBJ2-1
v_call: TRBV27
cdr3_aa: CASRHRQGYEQFF

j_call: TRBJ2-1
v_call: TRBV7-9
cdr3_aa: CASSLDLRTGSNEQFF

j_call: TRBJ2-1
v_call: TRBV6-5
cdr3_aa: CASSYIDPRANEQFF

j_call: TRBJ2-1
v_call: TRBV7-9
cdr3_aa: CASILGLAGEQFF

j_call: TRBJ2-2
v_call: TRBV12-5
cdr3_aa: CASGLQSRGITGELFF

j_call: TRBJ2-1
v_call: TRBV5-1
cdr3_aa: CASSISTLYNEQFF

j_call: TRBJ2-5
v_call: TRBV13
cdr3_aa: CASSEQGVKTQYF

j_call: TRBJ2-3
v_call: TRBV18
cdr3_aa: CASSPRPGDTQYF

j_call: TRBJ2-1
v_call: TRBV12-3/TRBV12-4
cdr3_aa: CASSSIAGNEQFF

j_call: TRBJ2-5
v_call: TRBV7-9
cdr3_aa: CASSADRDWETQYF

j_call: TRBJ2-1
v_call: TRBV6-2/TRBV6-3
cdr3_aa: CASSNPGRPYNEQFF

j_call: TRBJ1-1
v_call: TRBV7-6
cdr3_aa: CASSSTGGSEAFF

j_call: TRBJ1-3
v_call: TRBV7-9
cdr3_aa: CVSSSTSPGNTIYF

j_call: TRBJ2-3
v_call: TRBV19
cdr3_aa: CASSIWAASTDTQYF

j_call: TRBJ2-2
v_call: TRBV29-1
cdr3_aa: CSVRTPNTGELFF

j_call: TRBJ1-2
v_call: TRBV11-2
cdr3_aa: CASIGVANYGYTF

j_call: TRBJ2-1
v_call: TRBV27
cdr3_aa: CASNLAGYNEQFF

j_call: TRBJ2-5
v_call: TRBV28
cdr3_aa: CASRDMGPETQYF

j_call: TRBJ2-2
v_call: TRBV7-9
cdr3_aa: CASSGTSNTGELFF

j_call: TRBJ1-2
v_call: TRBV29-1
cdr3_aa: CSVAGENWDGYTF

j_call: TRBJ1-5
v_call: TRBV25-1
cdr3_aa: CASSDNGVSNQPQHF

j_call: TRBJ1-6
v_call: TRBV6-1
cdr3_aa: CASSYTGTGSSPLHF

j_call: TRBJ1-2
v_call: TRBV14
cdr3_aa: CASSQGDLDARFNGYTF

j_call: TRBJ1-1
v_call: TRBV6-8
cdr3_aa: CASSLQGVATEAFF

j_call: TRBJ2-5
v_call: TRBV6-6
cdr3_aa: CASSYSVSGAGQETQYF

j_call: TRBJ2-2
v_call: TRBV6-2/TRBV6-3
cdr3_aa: CASSYSARGQGLAGELFF

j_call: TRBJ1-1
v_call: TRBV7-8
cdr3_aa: CASSSDSGNTEAFF

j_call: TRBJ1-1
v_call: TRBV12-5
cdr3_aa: CASGLTGRTEAFF

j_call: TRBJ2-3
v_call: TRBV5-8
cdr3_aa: CASSLGDGDTDTQYF

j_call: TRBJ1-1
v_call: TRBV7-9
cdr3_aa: CASSYRGHTEAFF